Listed here are 18 T cell receptor beta chains from one sample, sequenced in a study of T cells in Graves' hyperthyroidism and ophthalmopathy. RNA transcripts provided the source from which TCR beta CDR3 regions were amplified. First-round RT-PCR with HTBI primers amplified the TCR CDR3 region. TCRdb used MiXCR to reprocess the multiplex PCR reads, holding one entry per CDR3 protein. The sample yields under 130,000 distinct CDR3 sequences, approximately 50% seen once. Input material: blood. These receptors were collected from a man aged 35-49 years with Graves' hyperthyroidism.

The rearrangement joins TRBV7-9 to TRBJ2-1, with TRBD1 as a possible D gene (7 bases). V lost 8 bases and J lost 5, with 16 bases in between. The germline gives CDR1 SEHNR, CDR2 FQNEAQ (reference sequence). CDR3 size: 14 residues. CDR3 bases: TGTGCCAGCGGCAGTCCAGGGGGGAACAATGAGCAGTTCTTC. This sequence encodes CASGSPGGNNEQFF. Variable domain in full (rest from reference TRBV7-9 and TRBJ2-1): DTGVSQNPRHKITKRGQNVTFRCDPISEHNRLYWYRQTLGQGPEFLTYFQNEAQLEKSRLLSDRFSAERPKGSFSTLEIQRTEQGDSAMYLCASGSPGGNNEQFFGPGTRLTVL.

This clonotype came up many times. The chain couples TRBV2 to TRBJ2-5; 10 bases map to TRBD1. V dropped 7 bases and J dropped 4; count of bases not matched to a gene: 6. The germline CDR1 and CDR2 sequences are SNHLY and FYNNEI. The CDR3 spans 14 residues. The CDR3 region is CASTRTGGRETQYF. The CDR3 nucleotides read TGTGCCAGCACGCGGACAGGGGGAAGAGAGACCCAGTACTTC.

J is TRBJ1-1 and V is TRBV9; no clear D gene. V lost 0 bases and J 10 bases, leaving 22 bases between the germline ends. There are 16 residues in the CDR3. CDR1 SGDLS and CDR2 YYNGEE come from the germline V gene. The CDR3 DNA reads as TGTGCCAGCAGCGTAGACGGGGTCGGGCAAACCCGCACAGCTTTCTTT. As protein: CASSVDGVGQTRTAFF.

This clonotype has ten or more counts. The chain couples TRBV6-6 to TRBJ1-2; 8 bases align to TRBD1. Unmatched junction bases numbered 10, after V lost 6 bases and J lost 7 bases. Per the germline V gene, CDR1 is MNHNY and CDR2 is SVGAGI (reference sequence). This CDR3 comprises 14 residues. CDR3: CASRLRTGPVGYTF. The DNA of the CDR3 is TGTGCCAGCAGACTGAGGACAGGGCCAGTTGGCTACACCTTC.

The V gene is TRBV9, the J gene TRBJ1-4; 9 bases line up with TRBD1. This CDR3 is built from 14 residues. Germline V gives CDR1 SGDLS, CDR2 YYNGEE. The trim removed 2 bases at V and 10 bases at J, leaving 6 bases unmatched. CDR3 in amino acids: CASSVDRGTGKLFF. CDR3 nucleotide sequence: TGTGCCAGCAGCGTGGACAGGGGAACTGGAAAACTGTTTTTT.

The V and J genes are TRBV19 and TRBJ1-2; a weak D match, TRBD1 (5 bases). Trimming shortened V by 2 bases and J by 8 bases, and 18 bases separated the two germline ends. The CDR3 extends over 15 amino acids. Germline CDR1 LNHDA, CDR2 SQIVND (reference sequence). CDR3 in DNA: TGTGCCAGTAGTATACTGCAGGGAGGGGTGGACGGCTACACCTTC. This gives the protein CASSILQGGVDGYTF.

CDR3 amino acids: CASSGGGEQYF. The CDR3, as DNA: TGCGCCAGTTCAGGGGGCGGCGAGCAGTACTTC. V usage is TRBV5-1 and J usage is TRBJ2-7, with 8 bases matching TRBD1. Germline V lookup: CDR1 SGHRS, CDR2 YFSETQ. CDR3 length: 11 residues. V shed 8 bases and J 6 bases; nucleotides not matched to a gene: 4.

This clonotype showed up many times. The rearrangement joins TRBV7-8 to TRBJ1-5; 7 bases fit TRBD1. The CDR3 is made up of 14 amino acids. Germline V gives CDR1 SGHVS, CDR2 FQNEAQ. The J segment lost 2 bases and the V segment lost 5 bases, leaving 3 bases of the junction unmatched. The DNA of the CDR3 is TGTGCCAGCAGCCCCGACAGGGGCAATCAGCCCCAGCATTTT. This sequence encodes CASSPDRGNQPQHF. Looking up the rest from reference TRBV7-8 and TRBJ1-5 gives the full variable domain: GAGVSQSPRYKVAKRGQDVALRCDPISGHVSLFWYQQALGQGPEFLTYFQNEAQLDKSGLPSDRFFAERPEGSVSTLKIQRTQQEDSAVYLCASSPDRGNQPQHFGDGTRLSIL.

This clonotype appeared many times. V usage is TRBV20-1 and J usage is TRBJ2-7; 7 nucleotides line up with TRBD1. The CDR3 runs 13 residues. CDR1 DFQATT and CDR2 SNEGSKA come from the germline V gene (reference sequence). J lost 2 bases, V lost 7 bases, and 8 bases had no gene match. CDR3 protein: CSVRQGRTYEQYF. In DNA, the CDR3 is TGCAGTGTTCGACAGGGACGAACCTACGAGCAGTACTTC.

At least ten counts were recorded for this clonotype. The chain recombines TRBV7-6 with TRBJ2-2; 9 nucleotides line up with TRBD2. The CDR3 is 15 amino acids. The trim removed 3 bases at V and 2 bases at J, leaving 1 base unmatched. Germline V gene lookup returns CDR1 SGHVS and CDR2 FNYEAQ. The CDR3 nucleotides read TGTGCCAGCAGCTTGACTAGCGGAAACACCGGGGAGCTGTTTTTT. Its translation is CASSLTSGNTGELFF.

This clonotype was recorded many times. This sequence joins TRBV20-1 and TRBJ2-7; TRBD1 matches at 8 bases. CDR3 length: 13 amino acids. Per the germline V gene, CDR1 is DFQATT and CDR2 is SNEGSKA (reference sequence). Trimming cost V 6 bases and J 2 bases; bases outside gene matches: 6. The chain's CDR3 is CSARTGSTYEQYF. The CDR3 DNA is TGCAGTGCCCGGACAGGGAGCACCTACGAGCAGTACTTC.

This chain links TRBV2 with TRBJ2-7; the D gene is possibly TRBD2 (5 bases). The CDR3 extends over 13 amino acids. Trimming pared 8 bases from V and 4 bases from J, leaving 15 bases between. CDR1 and CDR2 (germline): SNHLY, FYNNEI. The CDR3 DNA is TGTGCCAGCTCTCTCGGACTGGGATACGAGCAGTACTTC. Amino acids: CASSLGLGYEQYF.

With regard to this clonotype: Mismatch with germline at one junction end may stem from a read error. The chain couples TRBV10-3 to TRBJ2-7; D remains ambiguous. This CDR3 is built from 14 residues. Germline V CDR1 and CDR2: ENHRY, SYGVKD. The CDR3 here is CAFSESSDLYEQYF. CDR3 DNA: TGTGCCTTCAGTGAGTCCTCGGACCTCTACGAGCAGTACTTC.

This clonotype was found many times. This chain uses TRBV29-1 with TRBJ1-1; 7 positions match TRBD1. The CDR3 sequence is 13 residues long. From germline, CDR1 is SQVTM and CDR2 ANQGSEA. The junction had 2 bases not matched to a gene; V was cut back by 4 bases and J by 0 bases. The CDR3 DNA follows: TGCAGCGTTGCGACAGGGCTGAACACTGAAGCTTTCTTT. Protein product: CSVATGLNTEAFF.

Concerning this clonotype: A much larger clone lies one base from this, so it may be a read error. The chain has TRBV12-3 or TRBV12-4 and TRBJ1-1; D is unresolved. Deletions cut 6 bases from V and 5 bases from J, with 16 bases between. This CDR3 has 14 residues. The CDR3 loop is CASSLEVGTTEAFF. The DNA of the CDR3 is TGTGCCAGCAGCCTTGAGGTTGGAACGACTGAAGCTTTCTTT.

In the case of this clonotype: A much larger clone differs from this one at a single base, so this may be a read error. The V gene is TRBV6-2 or TRBV6-3, the J gene TRBJ2-7; 12 positions agree with TRBD1. V trimming: 11 bases; J trimming: 4 bases; junction bases outside the gene matches: 12. Per germline, CDR1 MNHEY and CDR2 SVGEGT. The length of the CDR3 is 15 residues. The CDR3 sequence is CAGNPGTGGSYEQYF. The DNA for the CDR3 is TGTGCCGGCAACCCAGGGACAGGGGGCAGTTACGAGCAGTACTTC.

The J gene is TRBJ2-1, the V gene TRBV2; 7 nucleotides match TRBD1. Looked up from germline, CDR1 is SNHLY and CDR2 is FYNNEI. The CDR3 is 14 amino acids. Trimming removed 8 bases from V and 0 bases from J; junction bases left unmatched: 4. The CDR3 nucleotides read TGTGCCAGCTTGGGGACAGCCTCCTACAATGAGCAGTTCTTC. It translates to CASLGTASYNEQFF.

This clonotype came up many times. This chain's CDR3 is CASSRLQGAWGGYTF. CDR3 coding DNA: TGTGCCAGCAGCCGTTTACAGGGGGCATGGGGTGGCTACACCTTC. The V and J genes are TRBV5-5 and TRBJ1-2; TRBD1 aligns across 9 bases. CDR1 SGHKS and CDR2 YYEKEE come from the germline V gene (reference sequence). Losses at the gene ends were 4 bases for V and 7 bases for J; bases not matched to a gene: 11. The CDR3 has 15 amino acids.